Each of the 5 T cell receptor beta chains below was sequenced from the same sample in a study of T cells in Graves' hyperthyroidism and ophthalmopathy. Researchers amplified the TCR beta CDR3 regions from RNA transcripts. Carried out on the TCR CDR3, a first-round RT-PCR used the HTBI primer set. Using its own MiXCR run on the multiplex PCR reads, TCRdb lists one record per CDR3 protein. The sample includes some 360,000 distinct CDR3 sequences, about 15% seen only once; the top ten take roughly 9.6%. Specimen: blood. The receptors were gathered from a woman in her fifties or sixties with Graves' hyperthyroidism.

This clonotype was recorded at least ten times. CDR3 in DNA: TGTGCCAGCAGCTTAGCACGGAGAGATACGCAGTATTTT. Amino acid sequence: CASSLARRDTQYF. This chain uses TRBV7-8 with TRBJ2-3; D is uncertain. The CDR3 runs to 13 residues. Germline V gives CDR1 SGHVS, CDR2 FQNEAQ. V lost 0 bases, J lost 5 bases, and 6 bases lay in between.

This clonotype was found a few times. This CDR3 reads CATRSGTGGETQYF. DNA for the CDR3: TGTGCCACCAGAAGTGGGACAGGGGGCGAGACCCAGTACTTC. This chain uses TRBV24-1 with TRBJ2-5; TRBD1 matches at 12 bases. The ends lost 7 bases at V and 5 bases at J; junction bases unmatched: 4. The CDR3 is 14 residues long. CDR1 and CDR2 from the germline V gene are KGHDR and SFDVKD.

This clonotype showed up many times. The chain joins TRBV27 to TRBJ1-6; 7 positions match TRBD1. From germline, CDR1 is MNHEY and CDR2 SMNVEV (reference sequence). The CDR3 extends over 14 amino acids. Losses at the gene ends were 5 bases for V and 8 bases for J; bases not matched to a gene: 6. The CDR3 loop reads CASSVGQYHSPLHF. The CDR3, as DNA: TGTGCCAGCAGTGTGGGACAGTATCATTCACCCCTCCACTTT.

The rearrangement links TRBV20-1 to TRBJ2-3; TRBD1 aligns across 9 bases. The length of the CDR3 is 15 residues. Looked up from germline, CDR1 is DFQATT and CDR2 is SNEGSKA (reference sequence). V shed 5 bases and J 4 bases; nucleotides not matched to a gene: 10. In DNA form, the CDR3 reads TGCAGTGCTCGCAGGGACAGGGTGTTCGCAGATACGCAGTATTTT. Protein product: CSARRDRVFADTQYF.

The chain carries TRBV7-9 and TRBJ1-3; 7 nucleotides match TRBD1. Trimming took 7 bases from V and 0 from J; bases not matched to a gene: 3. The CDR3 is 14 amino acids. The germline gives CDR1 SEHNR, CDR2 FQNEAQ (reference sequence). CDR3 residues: CASTRTGSGNTIYF. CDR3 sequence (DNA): TGTGCCAGCACCCGGACAGGCTCTGGAAACACCATATATTTT.